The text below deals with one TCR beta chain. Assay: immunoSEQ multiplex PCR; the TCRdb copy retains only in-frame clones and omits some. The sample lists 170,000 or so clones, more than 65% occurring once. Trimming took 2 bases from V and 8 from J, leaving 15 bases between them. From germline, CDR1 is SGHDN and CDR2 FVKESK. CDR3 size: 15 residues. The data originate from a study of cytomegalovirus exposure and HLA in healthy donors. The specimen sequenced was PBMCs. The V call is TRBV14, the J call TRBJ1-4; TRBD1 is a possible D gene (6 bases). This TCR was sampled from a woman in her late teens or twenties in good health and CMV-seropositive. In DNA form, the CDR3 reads TGTGCCAGCAGCCAAAATCAGGGGATAGCAGAAAAACTGTTTTTT. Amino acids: CASSQNQGIAEKLFF.